The present T cell receptor (beta chain) was sequenced within a study of shared clonotypes between healthy human individuals. On the study more broadly: Contributing individuals were two females and a few males aged 18 to 49. Overall study findings and caveats: In general, naive subsets displayed greater estimated richness than memory subsets did. Shared clonotypes across all four donors exceeded non-shared ones in generation probability.

Comment on this clone: What it recognizes is unknown. This sample also contains other DNA sequences that code for the same CDR3.

Germline CDR1 reads MNHNY; CDR2 reads SVGAGI (reference sequence). The CDR3 spans 13 residues. Trimming pared 5 bases from V and 0 bases from J, leaving 5 bases between. Sequencing used immunoSEQ multiplex PCR; TCRdb keeps in-frame clones, though not all of them. Altogether 2 million to 2.5 million clones are present, 85% to 95% being singletons, with the ten largest covering around 0.13%. CD4+ cell separation produced CD45RA+ naive and CD45RA-negative memory subsets. This chain links TRBV6-6 with TRBJ1-5; D remains ambiguous. The clonotype comes from a man younger than 30 in good health. The sequencing input was naive CD4+ T cells sorted from blood. Subset indicated: CD45RA+ positively selected. The CDR3 is CASSTSSNQPQHF. The CDR3 DNA is TGTGCCAGCAGTACAAGTAGCAATCAGCCCCAGCATTTT.